This T cell receptor (beta chain) comes out of a study of lymphopenia after photon versus proton radiotherapy. Overall study findings and caveats: Photon-treated patients lost naive T cells and TCR diversity; proton-treated stayed stable. Better survival with proton therapy was suggested as possible, not demonstrated. After lymphocyte nadir, photon-treated repertoires showed oligoclonal expansion, especially CD8+ Temra.

Measured with immunoSEQ multiplex PCR; TCRdb has only the in-frame clones, and not every one. The repertoire has about 60,000 clones, approximately 88% of them found once; the top ten carry around 2%. For this clone: Its antigen is currently unknown.

V was shortened by 3 bases and J by 5 bases, with 7 bases between the two germline ends. Germline-derived CDR1 and CDR2 are SGHAT and FQNNGV. The CDR3 sequence is 12 residues long. The gene calls are TRBV11-2 and TRBJ1-2; D not certain. This TCR came from a man aged 55 to 70 with pancreatic cancer. Sequenced here: peripheral blood, sampled from a patient treated with proton-based radiotherapy. CDR3 in DNA: TGTGCCAGCAGCTTTGAACGATATGGCTACACCTTC. The encoded protein is CASSFERYGYTF.